This is a list of T cell receptor beta chains from one sample in a study of vaccination effects on CD4 cells after COVID-19. Antigens for these TCRs are unknown. Profiling relied on immunoSEQ multiplex PCR, and the TCRdb table lists in-frame clones only, not all of them. The sample records roughly 36,000 clones, under 85% being singletons. This sample comprised CD4+ T cells from PBMCs cultured without peptide, obtained before COVID-19 vaccination. The receptors here all came from a human donor who received a COVID-19 vaccine. The CDR3 runs from the conserved cysteine through the conserved F or W. The D gene is left open where the match is weak. Size values are once, few and many counts, or a class for expanded clones, and some rows have none.

J gene	clone size	V gene	D gene	CDR3 DNA	CDR3 protein
TRBJ2-1	.	TRBV18	TRBD2	TGTGCCAGCTCACCACCGGCGGGGGGTTTAGGTGAGCAGTTCTTC	CASSPPAGGLGEQFF
TRBJ1-6	.	TRBV5-3	.	TGTGCCAGAAGCCGATTGTGCACACCCCTCCACTTT	CARSRLCTPLHF
TRBJ1-5	.	TRBV19	TRBD1	TGTGCCAGTAATATGCTGCCGGGACAGGGCAAACAGCCCCAGCATTTT	CASNMLPGQGKQPQHF
TRBJ2-2	.	TRBV5-5	TRBD2	TGTGCCAGCAGCTGGGGGACTAGCGGGACCGCGAACACCGGGGAGCTGTTTTTT	CASSWGTSGTANTGELFF
TRBJ1-2	few	TRBV30	.	TGTGCCTGGAGTGGGTTTCGGGGCTATGGCTACACCTTC	CAWSGFRGYGYTF
TRBJ2-7	.	TRBV3-1/TRBV3-2	TRBD2	TGTGCCAGCAGCCGGCAAGTAGCGGGAACGAACGAGCAGTACTTC	CASSRQVAGTNEQYF
TRBJ2-2	.	TRBV19	.	TGTGCCAGTAGGGCAGGGGAGACCCTCACCGGGGAGCTGTTTTTT	CASRAGETLTGELFF
TRBJ1-3	.	TRBV6-5	.	TGTGCCAGCAGTTACTCGGCGGCAGGGGCTGGAAACACCATATATTTT	CASSYSAAGAGNTIYF
TRBJ2-7	.	TRBV5-4	.	TGTGCCAGCAGCCCTGGGGCCCCCTACGAGCAGTACTTC	CASSPGAPYEQYF
TRBJ1-1	.	TRBV16	.	TGTGCCAGCAGCCAACCGGAACGGAGGATTGAAGCTTTCTTT	CASSQPERRIEAFF
TRBJ2-3	.	TRBV7-9	.	TGTGCCAGCAGCTCGCTATTAACGGGGTCTACAGATACGCAGTATTTT	CASSSLLTGSTDTQYF
TRBJ1-6	.	TRBV4-3	.	TGCGCCAGCAGCCAAGGACTCTCCTATAATTCACCCCTCCACTTT	CASSQGLSYNSPLHF
TRBJ1-2	few	TRBV7-3	.	TGTGCCAGCAGTTCGGACAGCTTCTATGGCTACACCTTC	CASSSDSFYGYTF
TRBJ1-2	.	TRBV5-4	TRBD1	TGTGCCAGCAGCCGAGGGGCAGGGGGCTTTCTCGATGGCTACACCTTC	CASSRGAGGFLDGYTF
TRBJ2-1	medium-sized	TRBV2	TRBD2	TGTGCCAGCAGCTACCAACTAGCGGGGGGTAACAATGAGCAGTTCTTC	CASSYQLAGGNNEQFF
TRBJ1-5	.	TRBV7-2	.	TGTGCCAGCAGCTTAGATTTTCAGCCCCAGCATTTT	CASSLDFQPQHF
TRBJ1-4	.	TRBV19	.	TGTGCCAGTAGTACGGGGGGAAGGCCTAATGAAAAACTGTTTTTT	CASSTGGRPNEKLFF
TRBJ2-2	few	TRBV7-9	TRBD2	TGTGCCAGCAGTTTTATACCGGGACTAGGGCCGGTCACCGGGGAGCTGTTTTTT	CASSFIPGLGPVTGELFF
TRBJ2-5	.	TRBV4-2	.	TGTGCCAGCAGCCAAGATGTGGGTCGGGGAGAGACCCAGTACTTC	CASSQDVGRGETQYF
TRBJ1-2	.	TRBV29-1	.	TGCAGCGTTGCACAGACAAACTATGGCTACACCTTC	CSVAQTNYGYTF
TRBJ1-3	.	TRBV7-2	.	TGTGCCAGCAGCCATTTCTTGGGTCTTTCTGGAAACACCATATATTTT	CASSHFLGLSGNTIYF
TRBJ2-1	.	TRBV5-1	TRBD1	TGCGCCAGCAGCTCCGGGACAGGGGGTACCTATGAGCAGTTCTTC	CASSSGTGGTYEQFF
TRBJ2-2	few	TRBV5-1	.	TGCGCCAGCAGCTCCACCGGGGAGCTGTTTTTT	CASSSTGELFF
TRBJ2-1	.	TRBV3-1/TRBV3-2	TRBD2	TGTGCCAGCCGCGGGAGCTCCTACAATGAGCAGTTCTTC	CASRGSSYNEQFF
TRBJ1-2	.	TRBV20-1	.	TGCAGGGGCGATACACGCTATGGCTACACCTTC	CRGDTRYGYTF
TRBJ2-1	.	TRBV5-1	TRBD2	TGCGCCAGCAGCGTGGATAGCGGGAGGAAGTTCTTC	CASSVDSGRKFF
TRBJ2-3	.	TRBV12-3/TRBV12-4	.	TGTGCCAGCAGTTTAGTTGGGAGAGATACGCAGTATTTT	CASSLVGRDTQYF
TRBJ1-5	few	TRBV11-2	.	TGTGCCAGCAGCCTTAATAGCAATCAGCCCCAGCATTTT	CASSLNSNQPQHF
TRBJ2-5	once	TRBV10-3	TRBD2	TGTGCCATCAGTGTAGCGGGGAACCAAGAGACCCAGTACTTC	CAISVAGNQETQYF
TRBJ1-2	.	TRBV7-3	.	TGTGCCAGCAGCCCTACTTTGGGAGAATACACCTTC	CASSPTLGEYTF
TRBJ1-2	.	TRBV3-1/TRBV3-2	.	TGTGCCAGCAGCCAAGGAGGGGGAAACTATGGCTACACCTTC	CASSQGGGNYGYTF
TRBJ2-7	few	TRBV11-2	.	TGTGCCAGCAGCTTAGATTATAGGAGCTACGAGCAGTACTTC	CASSLDYRSYEQYF
TRBJ2-2	.	TRBV5-4	.	TGTGCCAGCAGCCCCCCGGGGGGCCCGAACACCGGGGAGCTGTTTTTT	CASSPPGGPNTGELFF
TRBJ1-5	.	TRBV6-1	.	TGTGCCAGCAGTGAATCGGGGGGCTATCAGCCCCAGCATTTT	CASSESGGYQPQHF
TRBJ1-5	few	TRBV19	.	TGTGCCAGTAGACAAGGGTTCAGCAATCAGCCCCAGCATTTT	CASRQGFSNQPQHF
TRBJ1-2	.	TRBV7-9	TRBD1	TGTGCCAGCAGCCCGGGACAGAACTATGGCTACACCTTC	CASSPGQNYGYTF
TRBJ1-1	few	TRBV20-1	.	TGCAGTGCTAGAGATCTACAGGGAACTTTCTTT	CSARDLQGTFF
TRBJ2-5	.	TRBV4-2	TRBD2	TGTGCCAGCAGCCAGGGGACTAGCGCAGAGACCCAGTACTTC	CASSQGTSAETQYF
TRBJ2-1	.	TRBV11-3	.	TGTGCCAGCAGCTTAGGTGGGGTCCCAGCCAATGAGCAGTTCTTC	CASSLGGVPANEQFF
TRBJ1-1	.	TRBV6-5	.	TGTGCCAGCAGTCCCTCCCTTGGCATGAACACTGAAGCTTTCTTT	CASSPSLGMNTEAFF
TRBJ1-1	.	TRBV12-3/TRBV12-4	.	TGTGCCAGCAGTTTTGCTCGGTCTGAAGCTTTCTTT	CASSFARSEAFF
TRBJ1-2	few	TRBV19	.	TGTGCCAGTAGTCCTCAGAGAGCCCTCTATGGCTACACCTTC	CASSPQRALYGYTF
TRBJ1-5	.	TRBV6-5	.	TGTGCCAGCAGAGGGTCCAATCAGCCCCAGCATTTT	CASRGSNQPQHF
TRBJ1-2	.	TRBV7-2	TRBD1	TGTGCCAGCAGCTTATCGGGACAGATCTATGGCTACACCTTC	CASSLSGQIYGYTF
TRBJ2-2	once	TRBV15	.	TGTGCCACCAGCAGGCCAGAGAACACCGGGGAGCTGTTTTTT	CATSRPENTGELFF
TRBJ2-6	once	TRBV11-2	.	TGTGCCAGCAGCCCGCCCGGTGCTGGGGCCAACGTCCTGACTTTC	CASSPPGAGANVLTF
TRBJ1-2	.	TRBV18	.	TGTGCCAGCTCACCGGTAGGGGATAACTATGGCTACACCTTC	CASSPVGDNYGYTF
TRBJ1-5	.	TRBV7-9	.	TGTGCCAGCAGCTTAGAGGGGGGACAGCCCCAGCATTTT	CASSLEGGQPQHF
TRBJ1-6	.	TRBV27	.	TGTGCCAGCAGGGTAACCAGCTATAATTCACCCCTCCACTTT	CASRVTSYNSPLHF
TRBJ2-2	.	TRBV6-7	TRBD2	TGTGCCAGCAGTTACTCACCGGGACTAGCGGGGACTCACACCGGGGAGCTGTTTTTT	CASSYSPGLAGTHTGELFF
TRBJ1-6	.	TRBV5-6	TRBD1	TGTGCCAGCAGCTTGCGAGGGACAGGGATTAATTCACCCCTCCACTTT	CASSLRGTGINSPLHF
TRBJ2-7	.	TRBV28	.	TGTGCCAGCAGTACCCCGGCCGGGGGGCGCTCCTACGAGCAGTACTTC	CASSTPAGGRSYEQYF
TRBJ2-2	.	TRBV18	.	TGTGCCAGCTCACGACAGGCGGGGGCGAACACCGGGGAGCTGTTTTTT	CASSRQAGANTGELFF
TRBJ1-5	.	TRBV18	TRBD1	TGTGCCAGCTCACCCGTCCACAGGGGAAATAGCAATCAGCCCCAGCATTTT	CASSPVHRGNSNQPQHF
TRBJ1-2	.	TRBV4-3	TRBD1	TGCGCCAGCAGCCAAGATGCTACAGGGGGAGGTGGCTACACCTTC	CASSQDATGGGGYTF
TRBJ2-1	.	TRBV18	TRBD2	TGTGCCAGCTCACCGGGACTAGCGGGGGACAATGAGCAGTTCTTC	CASSPGLAGDNEQFF
TRBJ2-3	.	TRBV7-2	.	TGTGCCAGCAGCAGCCCATTTGGGGGGAGCACAGATACGCAGTATTTT	CASSSPFGGSTDTQYF